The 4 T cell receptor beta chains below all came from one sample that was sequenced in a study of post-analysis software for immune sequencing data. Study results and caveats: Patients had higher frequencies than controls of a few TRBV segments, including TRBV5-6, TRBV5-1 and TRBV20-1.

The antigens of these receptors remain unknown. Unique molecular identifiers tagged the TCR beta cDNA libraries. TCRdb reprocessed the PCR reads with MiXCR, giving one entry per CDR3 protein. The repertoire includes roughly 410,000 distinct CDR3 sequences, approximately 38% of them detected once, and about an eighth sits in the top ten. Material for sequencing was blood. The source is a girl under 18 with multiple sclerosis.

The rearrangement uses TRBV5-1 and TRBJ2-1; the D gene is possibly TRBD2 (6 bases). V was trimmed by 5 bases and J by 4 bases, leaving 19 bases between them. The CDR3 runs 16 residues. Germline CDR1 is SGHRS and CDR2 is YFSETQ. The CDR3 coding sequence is TGCGCCAGCAGATTGCTGGTGGCGGGGATATACAATGAGCAGTTCTTC. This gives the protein CASRLLVAGIYNEQFF.

This CDR3 is CASSIHLGNTEAFF. The CDR3 DNA reads TGTGCCAGCAGCATCCACCTGGGGAACACTGAAGCTTTCTTT. The rearrangement links TRBV7-2 to TRBJ1-1; D remains unclear. The CDR3 spans 14 residues. CDR1 is SGHTA, CDR2 FQGNSA, per germline. V was clipped by 5 bases and J by 1 base, with 11 bases between them.

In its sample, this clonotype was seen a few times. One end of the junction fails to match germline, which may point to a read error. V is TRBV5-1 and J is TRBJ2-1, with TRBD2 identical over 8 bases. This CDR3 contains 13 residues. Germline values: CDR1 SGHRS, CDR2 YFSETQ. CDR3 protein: CASSNSGDNGQFF. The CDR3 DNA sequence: TGCGCCAGCAGCAATAGCGGGGACAATGGGCAGTTCTTC.

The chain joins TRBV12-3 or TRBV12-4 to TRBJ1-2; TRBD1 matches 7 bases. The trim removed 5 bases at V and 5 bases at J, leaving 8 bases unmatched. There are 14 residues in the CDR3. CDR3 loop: CASSVGTAQYGYTF. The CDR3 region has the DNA TGTGCCAGCAGTGTCGGGACAGCCCAATATGGCTACACCTTC.